Below, 25 T cell receptor beta chains from the same sample are listed, as sequenced in a study of graft-versus-host responses after intestinal transplantation. Their antigens remain unidentified. The repertoire was sequenced with immunoSEQ multiplex PCR; TCRdb's copy has only in-frame clones and lacks some. The sample contains under 95,000 clones, 70% to 90% of which appear only once. The sample consisted of unstimulated CD8+ T cells sorted from spleen or lymph node cells, taken before intestinal transplant. The receptors here all came from a human donor who received an intestinal transplant.

The chain carries TRBV20-1 and TRBJ1-1; D gene uncertain. The CDR3 extends over 11 amino acids. V gave up 6 bases and J gave up 5 bases, with 10 bases separating them. Germline V gives CDR1 DFQATT, CDR2 SNEGSKA (reference sequence). The CDR3 nucleotides are TGCAGTGCCCGCATCGGTACTGAAGCTTTCTTT. Translation gives CSARIGTEAFF.

The rearrangement uses TRBV6-1 and TRBJ1-5; weak D call: TRBD1 (6 bases). Germline V gene data show CDR1 as MNHNS and CDR2 as SASEGT. Trimming left V 1 base short and J 1 base short, with 14 bases between. The CDR3 length is 17 residues. CDR3 amino acids: CASSEVPQGSSNQPQHF. CDR3 DNA: TGTGCCAGCAGTGAAGTCCCACAGGGTTCAAGCAATCAGCCCCAGCATTTT.

The chain recombines TRBV5-6 with TRBJ2-3; no firm D call. Per germline, CDR1 SGHDT and CDR2 YYEEEE. This CDR3 has 15 amino acids. With 4 bases removed from V and 4 bases from J, the gap between germline ends came to 16 bases. The CDR3 DNA sequence: TGTGCCAGCAGCCCAACACCCGTCCCCCCAGATACGCAGTATTTT. This gives the protein CASSPTPVPPDTQYF.

The chain joins TRBV5-1 to TRBJ1-2, with a possible D match to TRBD1 (6 bases). V dropped 5 bases and J dropped 0 bases, with 11 bases sitting between them. The CDR3 has 14 amino acids. Germline-derived CDR1 and CDR2 are SGHRS and YFSETQ. The CDR3 loop is CASRWDTTNYGYTF. In DNA form, the CDR3 reads TGCGCCAGCAGATGGGACACAACTAACTATGGCTACACCTTC.

The V call is TRBV28, the J call TRBJ1-1, with 9 bases aligning to TRBD1. The J segment lost 5 bases and the V segment lost 5 bases, leaving 15 bases of the junction unmatched. CDR3 length: 17 amino acids. Germline V gives CDR1 MDHEN, CDR2 SYDVKM. CDR3 DNA: TGTGCCAGCAGTGAGGGGGACAGGGAGATGGGTAGGACTGAAGCTTTCTTT. Encoded protein: CASSEGDREMGRTEAFF.

The chain employs TRBV21-1 and TRBJ2-7; the DNA was not used to check the table's D call, TRBD2. TRBV21-1 is reported as a pseudogene. This CDR3 spans 11 amino acids. CDR3 nucleotide sequence: TGTGCCAGCAGCAAACGGTACGAGCAGTACTTC. It yields the protein CASSKRYEQYF.

This chain connects TRBV28 to TRBJ1-5; 8 nucleotides align to TRBD1. Trimming cost V 5 bases and J 4 bases; bases outside gene matches: 7. CDR1 is MDHEN and CDR2 is SYDVKM in the germline V gene. This CDR3 comprises 15 residues. This CDR3 reads CASSGRGRGNQPQHF. The CDR3 coding sequence is TGTGCCAGCAGTGGCAGGGGGCGCGGGAATCAGCCCCAGCATTTT.

The genes are TRBV9 and TRBJ2-7; 8 bases align to TRBD1. Germline values: CDR1 SGDLS, CDR2 YYNGEE. J was trimmed by 3 bases and V by 0 bases; bases with no gene match: 5. The CDR3 is 15 amino acids. CDR3 sequence reads: CASSVEAGGIYEQYF. CDR3 DNA sequence: TGTGCCAGCAGCGTAGAGGCAGGGGGCATCTACGAGCAGTACTTC.

The J gene is TRBJ2-1, the V gene TRBV7-9; 9 bases fit TRBD2. The CDR3 spans 15 residues. V gave up 0 bases and J gave up 6 bases; unmatched junction bases: 3. CDR1 is SEHNR, CDR2 FQNEAQ, per germline (reference sequence). The CDR3 sequence is CASSLAAGGPNEQFF. The CDR3 DNA follows: TGTGCCAGCAGCTTAGCCGCGGGAGGGCCCAATGAGCAGTTCTTC. Variable domain in full (rest from reference TRBV7-9 and TRBJ2-1): DTGVSQNPRHKITKRGQNVTFRCDPISEHNRLYWYRQTLGQGPEFLTYFQNEAQLEKSRLLSDRFSAERPKGSFSTLEIQRTEQGDSAMYLCASSLAAGGPNEQFFGPGTRLTVL.

J is TRBJ2-7 and V is TRBV28, with D perhaps TRBD1 (5 bases). Germline V lookup: CDR1 MDHEN, CDR2 SYDVKM. The V end was cut by 6 bases, the J end by 3 bases, with 12 bases between. The CDR3 loop spans 13 amino acids. The CDR3 nucleotides are TGTGCCAGCAGCCATCCAGGGTACTACGAGCAGTACTTC. Translation gives CASSHPGYYEQYF.

The chain links TRBV5-5 to TRBJ1-5; a weak D match, TRBD1 (6 bases). The CDR3 runs to 15 residues. The V gene lost 4 bases and the J gene lost 3 bases, with 14 bases spanning the gap. Germline V gene sequence: CDR1 SGHKS, CDR2 YYEKEE (reference sequence). CDR3 loop: CASSPEQGPNQPQHF. As DNA, the CDR3 is TGTGCCAGCAGCCCTGAACAGGGTCCCAATCAGCCCCAGCATTTT.

The chain links TRBV6-6 to TRBJ2-5, with D tentatively TRBD2 (5 bases). The CDR3 is 14 residues long. The germline CDR1 and CDR2 sequences are MNHNY and SVGAGI (reference sequence). The V and J ends lost 0 bases and 5 bases respectively, with 10 bases between them. The CDR3 DNA reads as TGTGCCAGCAGTTACTCACTAGTGGGGGAGACCCAGTACTTC. Translating it yields CASSYSLVGETQYF.

The chain joins TRBV10-3 to TRBJ2-7, with D possibly TRBD2 on 5 matching bases. The length of the CDR3 is 14 residues. Germline values: CDR1 ENHRY, CDR2 SYGVKD. V lost 2 bases and J lost 6, with 14 bases in between. CDR3 DNA sequence: TGTGCCATCAGTGAGGGTCGGAGAGGGTTCGAGCAGTACTTC. Its protein is CAISEGRRGFEQYF.

A remark on this clone: Other DNA sequences within the sample encode an identical CDR3. The V gene is TRBV27, the J gene TRBJ2-7; 9 positions agree with TRBD2. The CDR3 has 14 amino acids. Germline-derived CDR1 and CDR2 are MNHEY and SMNVEV (reference sequence). Unmatched junction bases numbered 3, after V lost 2 bases and J lost 4 bases. The CDR3 DNA reads as TGTGCCAGCAGTTTAGCGGGGGGGCCTTACGAGCAGTACTTC. Protein: CASSLAGGPYEQYF.

The genes are TRBV4-1 and TRBJ2-7, with TRBD2 matching over 10 bases. CDR3 length: 15 amino acids. Germline lookup yields CDR1 MGHRA and CDR2 YSYEKL. Germline trimming cut 1 base from V and 3 bases from J; bases unmatched to any gene: 3. CDR3 loop: CASSQAASGSYEQYF. The CDR3 region has the DNA TGCGCCAGCAGCCAAGCGGCTAGCGGGAGCTACGAGCAGTACTTC.

The chain uses TRBV28 and TRBJ2-6; 8 bases fit TRBD1. CDR3 length: 16 residues. The germline CDR1 and CDR2 sequences are MDHEN and SYDVKM. J was trimmed by 7 bases and V by 3 bases; bases with no gene match: 8. CDR3 sequence reads: CASSFLGQVIANVLTF. The DNA of the CDR3 is TGTGCCAGCAGTTTCCTGGGACAGGTAATCGCCAACGTCCTGACTTTC.

The genes are TRBV27 and TRBJ1-5; tentatively, D is TRBD1 (6 bases). This CDR3 has 21 residues. The V end lost 9 bases, the J end lost 0 bases, and 33 bases lay between the germline ends. CDR1 and CDR2 (germline): MNHEY, SMNVEV (reference sequence). The CDR3 bases are TGTGCCAGTCGGCCCATCTTTTCGACTAAACAGGGCGGGTATAGCAATCAGCCCCAGCATTTT. It codes for CASRPIFSTKQGGYSNQPQHF.

The V gene is TRBV28, the J gene TRBJ2-1; no definite D call. Germline V gives CDR1 MDHEN, CDR2 SYDVKM. V shed 3 bases and J shed 6 bases, with 12 bases lying between them. The CDR3 is made up of 14 amino acids. In DNA form, the CDR3 reads TGTGCCAGCAGTTTTGGCAGCGTATTCAATGAGCAGTTCTTC. Its protein product is CASSFGSVFNEQFF. The complete variable domain, with remaining parts taken from reference TRBV28 and TRBJ2-1, reads DVKVTQSSRYLVKRTGEKVFLECVQDMDHENMFWYRQDPGLGLRLIYFSYDVKMKEKGDIPEGYSVSREKKERFSLILESASTNQTSMYLCASSFGSVFNEQFFGPGTRLTVL.

The J gene is TRBJ2-2, the V gene TRBV27; weak D call: TRBD2 (5 bases). Germline-derived CDR1 and CDR2 are MNHEY and SMNVEV (reference sequence). Trimming removed 5 bases at V and 3 bases at J, with 10 bases between. The CDR3 runs to 14 residues. The CDR3 sequence: CASSPRGYTGELFF. Here the CDR3 DNA reads TGTGCCAGCAGTCCACGGGGATACACCGGGGAGCTGTTTTTT.

The chain joins TRBV6-1 to TRBJ2-7; 8 positions agree with TRBD2. This CDR3 contains 15 residues. Germline V gene lookup returns CDR1 MNHNS and CDR2 SASEGT. J was trimmed by 4 bases and V by 1 base; bases with no gene match: 6. The CDR3 bases are TGTGCCAGCAGTGAAGGAACTAGCGGCTTGTACGAGCAGTACTTC. Translating it yields CASSEGTSGLYEQYF.

The chain uses TRBV5-6 and TRBJ2-2, with TRBD2 matching over 12 bases. This CDR3 region has 16 residues. The junction had 1 base not matched to a gene; V was cut back by 3 bases and J by 1 base. The V gene's germline CDR1 is SGHDT and CDR2 YYEEEE. Here the CDR3 DNA reads TGTGCCAGCAGCTGGGGACTAGCGGGGAACACCGGGGAGCTGTTTTTT. Translation: CASSWGLAGNTGELFF.

The V call is TRBV10-2, the J call TRBJ2-1; 9 bases map to TRBD2. This CDR3 comprises 14 residues. Trimming took 8 bases from V and 7 from J; bases not matched to a gene: 9. In germline, CDR1 is WSHSY, CDR2 SAAADI. CDR3 sequence reads: CASWGGLAGNEQFF. DNA for the CDR3: TGCGCCAGCTGGGGGGGGCTAGCGGGGAATGAGCAGTTCTTC.

This chain joins TRBV30 and TRBJ2-7; TRBD1 might be the D (6 bases). The germline CDR1 and CDR2 sequences are GTSNPN and SVGIG (reference sequence). This CDR3 has 13 residues. Trimming removed 2 bases from V and 6 bases from J, with 14 bases in between. The CDR3 coding sequence is TGTGCCTGGAGTCCTTTGATACAGGGCGAGCAGTACTTC. Encoded protein: CAWSPLIQGEQYF.

The CDR3 protein is CASSYAGTGSYEQYF. As DNA, the CDR3 is TGTGCCAGCAGTTACGCCGGGACAGGGTCCTACGAGCAGTACTTC. The gene calls are TRBV28 and TRBJ2-5; 9 nucleotides align to TRBD1. The J call may be faulty, since TRBJ2-7 better matches the DNA end. This CDR3 contains 15 residues. The germline V gene has CDR1 MDHEN and CDR2 SYDVKM.

CDR3 sequence: CASSQVTDRPQETQYF. The CDR3 region has the DNA TGCGCCAGCAGCCAAGTGACGGACAGGCCCCAAGAGACCCAGTACTTC. This chain joins TRBV4-1 and TRBJ2-5; TRBD1 matches 7 bases. Germline CDR1 and CDR2: MGHRA and YSYEKL. The CDR3 loop spans 16 amino acids. V shed 1 base and J 1 base; nucleotides not matched to a gene: 6.